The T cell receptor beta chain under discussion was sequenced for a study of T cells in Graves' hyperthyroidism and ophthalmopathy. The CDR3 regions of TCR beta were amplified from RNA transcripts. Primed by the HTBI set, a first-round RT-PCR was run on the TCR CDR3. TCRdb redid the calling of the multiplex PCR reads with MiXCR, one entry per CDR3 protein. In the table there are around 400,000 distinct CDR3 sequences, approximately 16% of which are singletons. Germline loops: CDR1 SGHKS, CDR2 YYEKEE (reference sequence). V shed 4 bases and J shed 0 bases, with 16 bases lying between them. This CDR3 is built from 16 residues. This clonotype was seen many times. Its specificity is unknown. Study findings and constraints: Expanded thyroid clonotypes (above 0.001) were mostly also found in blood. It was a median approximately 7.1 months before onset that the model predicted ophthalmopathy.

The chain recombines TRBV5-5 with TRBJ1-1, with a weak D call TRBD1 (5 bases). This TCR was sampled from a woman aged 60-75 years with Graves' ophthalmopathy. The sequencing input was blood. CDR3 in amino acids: CASSPRYGQLNTEAFF. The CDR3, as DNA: TGTGCCAGCAGCCCGAGGTATGGACAACTGAACACTGAAGCTTTCTTT. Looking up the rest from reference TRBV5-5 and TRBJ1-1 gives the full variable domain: DAGVTQSPTHLIKTRGQQVTLRCSPISGHKSVSWYQQVLGQGPQFIFQYYEKEERGRGNFPDRFSARQFPNYSSELNVNALLLGDSALYLCASSPRYGQLNTEAFFGQGTRLTVV.